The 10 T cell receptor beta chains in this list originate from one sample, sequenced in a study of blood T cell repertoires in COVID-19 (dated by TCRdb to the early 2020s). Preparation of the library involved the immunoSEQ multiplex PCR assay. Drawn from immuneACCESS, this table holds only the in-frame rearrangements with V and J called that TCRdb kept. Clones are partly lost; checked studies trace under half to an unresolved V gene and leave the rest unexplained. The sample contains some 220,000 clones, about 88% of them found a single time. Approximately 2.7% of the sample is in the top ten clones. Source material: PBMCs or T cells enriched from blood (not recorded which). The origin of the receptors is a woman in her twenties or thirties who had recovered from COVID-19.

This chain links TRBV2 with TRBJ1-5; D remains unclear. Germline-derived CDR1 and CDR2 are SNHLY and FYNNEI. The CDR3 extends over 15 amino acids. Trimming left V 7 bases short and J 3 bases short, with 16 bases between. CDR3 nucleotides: TGTGCCAGCAAGGCAACAGACATTTACAATCAGCCCCAGCATTTT. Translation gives CASKATDIYNQPQHF.

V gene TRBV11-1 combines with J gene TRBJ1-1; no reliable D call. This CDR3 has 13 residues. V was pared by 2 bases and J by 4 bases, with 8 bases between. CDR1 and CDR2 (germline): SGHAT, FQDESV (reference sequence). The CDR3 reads CASSLHSGTEAFF. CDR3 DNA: TGTGCCAGCAGCTTACACAGTGGCACTGAAGCTTTCTTT.

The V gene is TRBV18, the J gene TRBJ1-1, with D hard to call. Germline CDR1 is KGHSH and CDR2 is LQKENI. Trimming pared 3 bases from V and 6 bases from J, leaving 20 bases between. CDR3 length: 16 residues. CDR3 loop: CASSPRGGSETAEAFF. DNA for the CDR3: TGTGCCAGCTCACCCCGGGGAGGTTCGGAAACGGCTGAAGCTTTCTTT.

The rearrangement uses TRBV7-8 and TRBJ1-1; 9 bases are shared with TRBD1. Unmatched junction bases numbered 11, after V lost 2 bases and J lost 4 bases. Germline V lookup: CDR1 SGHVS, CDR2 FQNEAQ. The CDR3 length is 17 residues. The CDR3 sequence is CASSLSLQGAGFTEAFF. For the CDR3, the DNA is TGTGCCAGCAGCTTATCTTTACAGGGGGCAGGTTTCACTGAAGCTTTCTTT.

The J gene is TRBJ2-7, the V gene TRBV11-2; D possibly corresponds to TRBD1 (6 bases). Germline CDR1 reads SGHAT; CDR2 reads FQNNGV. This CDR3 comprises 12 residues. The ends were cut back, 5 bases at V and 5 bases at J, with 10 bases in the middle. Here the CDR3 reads CASSAGTNEQYF. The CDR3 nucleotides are TGTGCCAGCAGCGCCGGGACAAACGAGCAGTACTTC.

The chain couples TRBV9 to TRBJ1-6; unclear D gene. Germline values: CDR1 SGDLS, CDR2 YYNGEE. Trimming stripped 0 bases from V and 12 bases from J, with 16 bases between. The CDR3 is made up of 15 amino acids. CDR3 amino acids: CASSVEPRGEGPLHF. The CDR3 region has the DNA TGTGCCAGCAGCGTAGAACCCCGGGGAGAGGGACCCCTCCACTTT.

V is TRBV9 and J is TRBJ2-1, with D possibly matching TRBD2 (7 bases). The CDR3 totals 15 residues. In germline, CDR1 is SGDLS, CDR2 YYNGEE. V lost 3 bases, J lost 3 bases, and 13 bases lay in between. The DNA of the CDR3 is TGTGCCAGCAGCGCCGAGGGGGACTACTACAATGAGCAGTTCTTC. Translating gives CASSAEGDYYNEQFF.

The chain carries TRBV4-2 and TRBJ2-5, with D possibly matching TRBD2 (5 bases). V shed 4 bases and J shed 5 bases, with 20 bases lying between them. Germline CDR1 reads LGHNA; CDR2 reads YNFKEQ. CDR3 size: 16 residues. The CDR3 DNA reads TGTGCCAGCAGCCCAAGCGGATCCGGATCAAGGGAGACCCAGTACTTC. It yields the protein CASSPSGSGSRETQYF.

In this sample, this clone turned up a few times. CDR3 residues: CASSQDRNRAYGYTF. The CDR3, as DNA: TGTGCCAGCAGCCAAGATAGGAACAGGGCGTATGGCTACACCTTC. The V gene is TRBV4-2, the J gene TRBJ1-2, with D perhaps TRBD1 (6 bases). This CDR3 region has 15 residues. Trimming pared 0 bases from V and 5 bases from J, leaving 13 bases between. Per the germline V gene, CDR1 is LGHNA and CDR2 is YNFKEQ.

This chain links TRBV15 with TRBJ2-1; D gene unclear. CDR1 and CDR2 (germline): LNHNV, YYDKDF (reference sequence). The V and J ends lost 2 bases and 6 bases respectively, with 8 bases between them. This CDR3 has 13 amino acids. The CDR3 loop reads CATSRPTGNEQFF. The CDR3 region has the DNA TGTGCCACCAGCAGACCTACGGGCAATGAGCAGTTCTTC.